A selection of T cell receptor beta chains follows, all from one sample in a study of blood T cell repertoires in COVID-19. The repertoire was sequenced with immunoSEQ multiplex PCR; TCRdb's copy has only in-frame clones and lacks some. The profile shows about 240,000 clones, almost 85% of them singletons. Sequenced sample: peripheral blood. These receptor sequences come from a man aged 50-60 years with acute or convalescent COVID-19. Both conserved end residues are part of each CDR3. D genes are given only for firm matches. Where a row states a size, it is once, few, many or the class of an expanded clone; other rows omit it.

abundance | j_gene | v_gene | d_gene | CDR3aa | CDR3nt
- | TRBJ2-7 | TRBV7-2 | TRBD1 | CASSPRTGNYEQYF | TGTGCCAGCAGCCCACGGACAGGGAACTACGAGCAGTACTTC
- | TRBJ1-1 | TRBV3-1/TRBV3-2 | - | CASSQGTLEAFF | TGTGCCAGCAGTCAAGGAACCCTCGAGGCTTTCTTT
few | TRBJ2-1 | TRBV7-9 | TRBD2 | CASSLVAGGPSEQFF | TGTGCCAGCAGCTTAGTGGCGGGAGGGCCTTCTGAGCAGTTCTTC
- | TRBJ2-1 | TRBV19 | - | CASAPDSYNEQFF | TGTGCCAGTGCCCCAGACAGCTACAATGAGCAGTTCTTC
- | TRBJ2-5 | TRBV7-8 | TRBD1 | CASSAEETGLRTQYF | TGTGCCAGCAGCGCAGAGGAGACAGGGCTCAGGACCCAGTACTTC
- | TRBJ2-1 | TRBV2 | TRBD1 | CASSLTGENEQFF | TGTGCCAGCAGTTTGACAGGGGAAAATGAGCAGTTCTTC
- | TRBJ2-7 | TRBV9 | - | CASSSQGRVIF | TGTGCCAGCAGCTCCCAGGGGCGGGTCATATTC
- | TRBJ2-5 | TRBV4-1 | - | CASSQASGLETQYF | TGCGCCAGCAGCCAAGCCAGTGGACTGGAGACCCAGTACTTC
- | TRBJ1-2 | TRBV19 | - | CASSKSPRGYTF | TGTGCCAGTAGTAAGTCGCCACGGGGCTACACCTTC
- | TRBJ2-7 | TRBV27 | TRBD2 | CASSPFSGSSYEQYF | TGTGCCAGCAGTCCATTTAGCGGGAGCTCCTACGAGCAGTACTTC
- | TRBJ2-7 | TRBV3-1/TRBV3-2 | - | CASSQAFQGLEQYF | TGTGCCAGCAGCCAAGCATTCCAGGGCCTCGAGCAGTACTTC
- | TRBJ2-5 | TRBV19 | TRBD1 | CASSTDRVGGTQYF | TGTGCCAGTAGTACCGACAGGGTCGGAGGGACCCAGTACTTC
- | TRBJ1-4 | TRBV5-1 | - | CASSWGGQTSEKLFF | TGCGCCAGCAGCTGGGGGGGCCAGACTTCTGAAAAACTGTTTTTT
- | TRBJ1-2 | TRBV10-1 | TRBD1 | CASSGGQGKGYTF | TGCGCCAGCAGTGGAGGACAGGGGAAAGGCTACACCTTC
few | TRBJ1-6 | TRBV28 | TRBD1 | CASRSGQGRSPLHF | TGTGCCAGCAGATCGGGACAGGGTCGATCTCCCCTCCACTTT
few | TRBJ2-3 | TRBV10-1 | TRBD2 | CASSEAGAGTDTQYF | TGCGCCAGCAGTGAGGCCGGAGCGGGAACAGATACGCAGTATTTT
once | TRBJ1-6 | TRBV11-2 | - | CASSLDRGRDRLVSPLHF | TGTGCCAGCAGCTTAGATCGGGGTAGGGATCGCTTGGTTTCACCCCTCCACTTT
once | TRBJ1-6 | TRBV5-8 | - | CASSLQGEGTPLHF | TGTGCCAGCAGCTTGCAAGGGGAGGGGACACCCCTCCACTTT
- | TRBJ1-5 | TRBV2 | TRBD1 | CASRARDRGRWSQPQHF | TGTGCCAGCAGAGCCCGGGACAGGGGCCGGTGGAGTCAGCCCCAGCATTTT
- | TRBJ2-7 | TRBV28 | - | CATHLGGTVSYEQYF | TGTGCCACCCACCTAGGAGGGACGGTCTCCTACGAGCAGTACTTC
- | TRBJ2-7 | TRBV6-4 | TRBD2 | CASSTGTSFPFSYEQYF | TGTGCCAGCAGCACCGGGACTAGCTTCCCTTTCTCCTACGAGCAGTACTTC
- | TRBJ2-1 | TRBV7-9 | TRBD2 | CASRLAGLTYNEQFF | TGTGCCAGCAGATTAGCGGGGCTAACCTACAATGAGCAGTTCTTC
- | TRBJ1-1 | TRBV6-6 | - | CASRAQGGGNTEAFF | TGTGCCAGCAGGGCCCAGGGAGGAGGGAACACTGAAGCTTTCTTT
- | TRBJ1-5 | TRBV6-5 | - | CASSKTDANQPQHF | TGTGCCAGCAGTAAGACAGATGCGAATCAGCCCCAGCATTTT
- | TRBJ2-3 | TRBV10-1 | TRBD1 | CASSDDRASTDTQYF | TGCGCCAGCAGTGACGACAGGGCCAGTACAGATACGCAGTATTTT
once | TRBJ2-5 | TRBV24-1 | TRBD1 | CATSDPGTGGLETQYF | TGTGCCACCAGTGACCCCGGGACAGGGGGGTTGGAGACCCAGTACTTC